This is a list of T cell receptor beta chains from one sample in a study of T cell changes during pregnancy in multiple sclerosis. Here immunoSEQ multiplex PCR was the method, and the copy in TCRdb shows in-frame clones only, minus some. Found here are about 31,000 clones, roughly 90% of them singletons; the top ten hold 5.5% to 7%. The starting material was CD8+ T cells from peripheral blood mononuclear cells, obtained in the second trimester of pregnancy. All receptors come from a female donor with multiple sclerosis, enrolled in a pregnancy study. Both conserved end residues are part of each CDR3. A D gene is named only where the DNA matches it firmly. Some rows have no size entry. The others give once, few or many, or a class for an expanded clone.

. | TRBJ1-4 | 15 | TRBV28 | TRBD1 | CASSHLDRMNEKLFF | TGTGCCAGCAGCCATTTGGACAGGATGAATGAAAAACTGTTTTTT
. | TRBJ2-1 | 13 | TRBV12-5 | . | CASGLDRTAEQFF | TGTGCTAGTGGTTTGGACAGGACAGCTGAGCAGTTCTTC
. | TRBJ2-7 | 19 | TRBV4-2 | TRBD2 | CASSQLTSGKTASTYEQYF | TGTGCCAGCAGCCAACTGACTAGCGGGAAAACCGCGTCCACCTACGAGCAGTACTTC
. | TRBJ1-2 | 13 | TRBV30 | . | CAWRDGAGGGYTF | TGTGCCTGGAGGGACGGCGCGGGGGGGGGCTACACCTTC
. | TRBJ2-1 | 16 | TRBV4-1 | TRBD2 | CASRARLAGTYNEQFF | TGCGCCAGCAGGGCTAGGTTAGCGGGAACCTACAATGAGCAGTTCTTC
few | TRBJ2-1 | 15 | TRBV4-2 | TRBD2 | CASSQLAGEYNEQFF | TGTGCCAGCAGCCAACTAGCGGGAGAATACAATGAGCAGTTCTTC
. | TRBJ2-4 | 16 | TRBV15 | . | CATSSTRGHDKNIQYF | TGTGCCACCAGCAGCACCAGGGGCCACGATAAAAACATTCAGTACTTC
few | TRBJ2-1 | 13 | TRBV27 | TRBD2 | CASGLADYNEQFF | TGTGCCAGCGGGCTAGCGGACTACAATGAGCAGTTCTTC
. | TRBJ2-7 | 14 | TRBV27 | . | CASGKQDDLEEQYF | TGTGCCAGCGGAAAACAGGACGATTTGGAAGAGCAGTACTTC
. | TRBJ2-3 | 12 | TRBV23-1 | . | CVPGHCTDTQYF | TGCGTGCCGGGACACTGCACAGATACGCAGTATTTT
. | TRBJ2-3 | 15 | TRBV9 | TRBD2 | CASSIRGLVIDTQYF | TGTGCCAGCAGCATTAGGGGACTAGTGATAGATACGCAGTATTTT
. | TRBJ2-5 | 15 | TRBV27 | TRBD2 | CASSLSTSGRETQYF | TGTGCCAGCAGTTTATCGACTAGCGGGAGAGAGACCCAGTACTTC
. | TRBJ2-1 | 15 | TRBV27 | TRBD2 | CASSSGTSGRTEQFF | TGTGCCAGCAGTTCCGGGACTAGCGGGAGGACTGAGCAGTTCTTC
. | TRBJ2-3 | 15 | TRBV5-6 | . | CASSRTGESTDTQYF | TGTGCCAGCAGTAGGACGGGGGAATCCACAGATACGCAGTATTTT
. | TRBJ1-3 | 16 | TRBV5-6 | . | CASSLTVSDSGNTIYF | TGTGCCAGCAGCTTAACAGTATCAGACTCTGGAAACACCATATATTTT
. | TRBJ2-7 | 14 | TRBV27 | TRBD2 | CASRSRLAGYEQYF | TGTGCCAGTAGATCGCGACTAGCGGGCTACGAGCAGTACTTC
. | TRBJ2-7 | 14 | TRBV5-1 | . | CASSLVADSYEQYF | TGCGCCAGCAGCTTGGTGGCGGACTCCTACGAGCAGTACTTC
once | TRBJ2-3 | 15 | TRBV7-9 | . | CASSLAAAGPDTQYF | TGTGCCAGCAGCTTAGCTGCGGCAGGGCCAGATACGCAGTATTTT
once | TRBJ2-2 | 13 | TRBV7-8 | TRBD1 | CATTDRATGELFF | TGTGCCACTACCGACAGGGCCACCGGGGAGCTGTTTTTT
. | TRBJ2-7 | 14 | TRBV14 | . | CASSQDITGGEQYF | TGTGCCAGCAGCCAAGACATTACCGGGGGCGAGCAGTACTTC
. | TRBJ1-1 | 13 | TRBV9 | . | CASSADWNTEAFF | TGTGCCAGCAGCGCCGACTGGAACACTGAAGCTTTCTTT
. | TRBJ2-2 | 18 | TRBV5-6 | . | CASSLYSQARQNTGELFF | TGTGCCAGCAGCTTGTATTCTCAGGCTCGCCAGAACACCGGGGAGCTGTTTTTT
. | TRBJ2-3 | 15 | TRBV5-5 | TRBD1 | CASSLWPGQTDTQYF | TGTGCCAGCAGCTTGTGGCCGGGACAGACAGATACGCAGTATTTT
. | TRBJ2-3 | 16 | TRBV7-2 | . | CASSLGGVQPTDTQYF | TGTGCCAGCAGCTTAGGGGGCGTTCAGCCCACAGATACGCAGTATTTT
. | TRBJ2-2 | 13 | TRBV27 | . | CASSLSPIKELFF | TGTGCCAGCAGTTTATCCCCTATTAAGGAGCTGTTTTTT